The 22 T cell receptor beta chains below all came from one sample that was sequenced in a study of shared clonotypes between healthy human individuals. Here immunoSEQ multiplex PCR was the method, and the copy in TCRdb shows in-frame clones only, minus some. The sample shows about 1.5 million clones, approximately 98% of them seen only once. The sequencing sample was made of naive CD4+ T cells sorted from blood. Subset given: CD45RA+ positively selected. The receptors come from a man aged 30 to 45 in good health.

In the case of this clone: Other DNA sequences from this sample encode an identical CDR3 as well. The chain joins TRBV9 to TRBJ2-5; maybe TRBD2 (5 bases). V lost 0 bases and J 1 base, leaving 7 bases between the germline ends. Germline CDR1 and CDR2: SGDLS and YYNGEE. The CDR3 contains 14 residues. The CDR3 sequence: CASSVGSAQETQYF. The CDR3 bases are TGTGCCAGCAGCGTAGGTAGCGCCCAAGAGACCCAGTACTTC. The full variable domain, with the rest looked up from reference TRBV9 and TRBJ2-5, is DSGVTQTPKHLITATGQRVTLRCSPRSGDLSVYWYQQSLDQGLQFLIQYYNGEERAKGNILERFSAQQFPDLHSELNLSSLELGDSALYFCASSVGSAQETQYFGPGTRLLVL.

This clone has only one observation. The genes are TRBV7-2 and TRBJ1-2; D is ambiguous. The germline V and J ends were trimmed by 2 bases and 8 bases, with 12 bases remaining between them. There are 13 residues in the CDR3. Germline V gene sequence: CDR1 SGHTA, CDR2 FQGNSA. DNA for the CDR3: TGTGCCAGCAGCTTATCCCCGGTTGCGGGCTACACCTTC. This sequence encodes CASSLSPVAGYTF.

Points on this clone: Other DNA sequences of this sample code for an identical CDR3. This chain uses TRBV5-1 with TRBJ1-5; D gene ambiguous. Germline loops: CDR1 SGHRS, CDR2 YFSETQ. The V gene lost 4 bases and the J gene lost 7 bases, with 12 bases spanning the gap. The CDR3 contains 13 residues. CDR3 DNA: TGCGCCAGCAGCCTGGAGGGTGTCCAGCCCCAGCATTTT. It encodes CASSLEGVQPQHF.

In DNA form, the CDR3 reads TGTGCCAGCAGCGGACAGGTAAAGGACGGTGAGCAGTTCTTC. It specifies CASSGQVKDGEQFF. This chain connects TRBV2 to TRBJ2-1, with 7 bases matching TRBD1. V trimming: 6 bases; J trimming: 9 bases; junction bases outside the gene matches: 11. CDR3 length: 14 residues. Germline V gene lookup returns CDR1 SNHLY and CDR2 FYNNEI.

The chain couples TRBV5-1 to TRBJ1-4; 8 bases fit TRBD1. CDR3 size: 14 residues. Per germline, CDR1 SGHRS and CDR2 YFSETQ. The V segment lost 5 bases and the J segment 7 bases; nucleotides outside the gene matches: 7. In nucleotides, the CDR3 is TGCGCCAGCAGTGACCAGGGGGCGGCTGAAAAACTGTTTTTT. Amino acid sequence: CASSDQGAAEKLFF. The entire variable domain, with the rest obtained from reference TRBV5-1 and TRBJ1-4, is as follows: KAGVTQTPRYLIKTRGQQVTLSCSPISGHRSVSWYQQTPGQGLQFLFEYFSETQRNKGNFPGRFSGRQFSNSRSEMNVSTLELGDSALYLCASSDQGAAEKLFFGSGTQLSVL.

This sequence joins TRBV27 and TRBJ2-7, with D maybe TRBD1 (6 bases). Germline lookup yields CDR1 MNHEY and CDR2 SMNVEV (reference sequence). The CDR3 sequence is 13 residues long. V was pared by 5 bases and J by 3 bases, with 11 bases between. CDR3 sequence: CASSPGVFYEQYF. CDR3 in DNA: TGTGCCAGCAGTCCAGGGGTTTTCTACGAGCAGTACTTC.

J is TRBJ2-1 and V is TRBV5-1; no clear D gene. The length of the CDR3 is 15 residues. Germline V CDR1 and CDR2: SGHRS, YFSETQ. V lost 1 base and J 4 bases, leaving 12 bases between the germline ends. This chain's CDR3 is CASSLLLSEYNEQFF. In DNA, the CDR3 is TGCGCCAGCAGCTTGCTACTAAGCGAGTACAATGAGCAGTTCTTC.

V usage is TRBV29-1 and J usage is TRBJ2-7; 8 nucleotides align to TRBD1. CDR1 and CDR2 from the germline V gene are SQVTM and ANQGSEA. V gave up 6 bases and J gave up 1 base; unmatched junction bases: 2. The CDR3 extends over 12 amino acids. The CDR3 bases are TGCAGCGTCTGGACAGGGTCCTACGAGCAGTACTTC. It encodes CSVWTGSYEQYF.

V usage is TRBV18 and J usage is TRBJ2-5; weak D call: TRBD1 (5 bases). This CDR3 contains 13 residues. V was shortened by 3 bases and J by 4 bases, with 9 bases between the two germline ends. The germline CDR1 and CDR2 sequences are KGHSH and LQKENI. CDR3 region: CASSPGAAETQYF. In nucleotides, the CDR3 is TGTGCCAGCTCACCTGGGGCGGCAGAGACCCAGTACTTC. The complete variable domain, with remaining parts taken from reference TRBV18 and TRBJ2-5, reads NAGVMQNPRHLVRRRGQEARLRCSPMKGHSHVYWYRQLPEEGLKFMVYLQKENIIDESGMPKERFSAEFPKEGPSILRIQQVVRGDSAAYFCASSPGAAETQYFGPGTRLLVL.

This chain uses TRBV28 with TRBJ1-1; D is perhaps TRBD1 (5 bases). Germline V gene data show CDR1 as MDHEN and CDR2 as SYDVKM. V lost 4 bases and J 7 bases, leaving 22 bases between the germline ends. The length of the CDR3 is 16 residues. CDR3 coding DNA: TGTGCCAGCAGTTCACTTCCAGGGACGGCAGCTGGTGAAGCTTTCTTT. This gives the protein CASSSLPGTAAGEAFF.

The J gene is TRBJ2-3, the V gene TRBV7-9; a weak D match, TRBD2 (6 bases). The germline V gene encodes CDR1 SEHNR and CDR2 FQNEAQ (reference sequence). The CDR3 sequence is 13 residues long. Trimming pared 3 bases from V and 6 bases from J, leaving 10 bases between. The chain's CDR3 is CASSLRGLDTQYF. In nucleotides, the CDR3 is TGTGCCAGCAGCTTGCGGGGACTGGATACGCAGTATTTT. Drawing the rest from reference TRBV7-9 and TRBJ2-3, the complete variable domain is DTGVSQNPRHKITKRGQNVTFRCDPISEHNRLYWYRQTLGQGPEFLTYFQNEAQLEKSRLLSDRFSAERPKGSFSTLEIQRTEQGDSAMYLCASSLRGLDTQYFGPGTRLTVL.

Of note for this clone: The same CDR3 arises from other DNA sequences in this sample as well. The chain couples TRBV7-9 to TRBJ2-1, with 12 nucleotides matching TRBD1. The germline gives CDR1 SEHNR, CDR2 FQNEAQ (reference sequence). V was pared by 5 bases and J by 4 bases, with 3 bases of the junction left unmatched. This CDR3 comprises 15 residues. In DNA form, the CDR3 reads TGTGCCAGCAGCCTGGGACAGGGGGCTTACAATGAGCAGTTCTTC. Protein sequence: CASSLGQGAYNEQFF.

The chain combines TRBV9 with TRBJ1-1, with D possibly TRBD1 on 5 matching bases. The V end lost 4 bases, the J end lost 3 bases, and 19 bases lay between the germline ends. This CDR3 has 16 amino acids. CDR1 is SGDLS and CDR2 is YYNGEE in the germline V gene. CDR3 residues: CASSREGSGPHTEAFF. The DNA for the CDR3 is TGTGCCAGCAGCAGAGAGGGGTCGGGCCCCCACACTGAAGCTTTCTTT.

The rearrangement uses TRBV5-1 and TRBJ1-1; TRBD1 is a possible D gene (6 bases). Germline assignment: CDR1 SGHRS and CDR2 YFSETQ. The CDR3 is 16 residues long. Trimming pared 0 bases from V and 0 bases from J, leaving 12 bases between. CDR3 residues: CASSLARGSLNTEAFF. The CDR3 coding sequence is TGCGCCAGCAGCTTGGCCAGGGGATCATTGAACACTGAAGCTTTCTTT. Combining the CDR3 with reference TRBV5-1 and TRBJ1-1 gives the whole variable domain KAGVTQTPRYLIKTRGQQVTLSCSPISGHRSVSWYQQTPGQGLQFLFEYFSETQRNKGNFPGRFSGRQFSNSRSEMNVSTLELGDSALYLCASSLARGSLNTEAFFGQGTRLTVV.

The V gene is TRBV7-3, the J gene TRBJ2-5; D remains ambiguous. V lost 4 bases and J lost 7, with 13 bases in between. There are 13 residues in the CDR3. Germline lookup yields CDR1 SGHTA and CDR2 FQGTGA. The CDR3 DNA is TGTGCCAGCAGCTCAGGTCACAGTTTGACCCAGTACTTC. This translates into CASSSGHSLTQYF.

The rearrangement links TRBV5-1 to TRBJ2-1, with a possible D match to TRBD1 (6 bases). Trimming stripped 0 bases from V and 5 bases from J, with 12 bases between. The germline gives CDR1 SGHRS, CDR2 YFSETQ. The CDR3 length is 15 residues. The CDR3 spells CASSLGTVPDNEQFF. The CDR3 DNA reads as TGCGCCAGCAGCTTGGGGACAGTACCTGACAATGAGCAGTTCTTC.

The V and J genes are TRBV20-1 and TRBJ1-1, with unresolved D. Germline loops: CDR1 DFQATT, CDR2 SNEGSKA (reference sequence). The CDR3 is made up of 10 amino acids. The CDR3 is CSSLGTEAFF. CDR3 bases: TGCAGCAGTTTGGGTACCGAAGCTTTCTTT.

The rearrangement joins TRBV18 to TRBJ2-6; 7 positions match TRBD1. From germline, CDR1 is KGHSH and CDR2 LQKENI. Unmatched junction bases numbered 7, after V lost 2 bases and J lost 0 bases. This CDR3 comprises 18 residues. CDR3 nucleotide sequence: TGTGCCAGCTCACCAGAGACAGGGTTCATCTCTGGGGCCAACGTCCTGACTTTC. Its protein is CASSPETGFISGANVLTF.

CDR3 bases: TGCGCCAGCAGCTTGGGGGACAGCGTTTACGAGCAGTACTTC. This translates into CASSLGDSVYEQYF. V usage is TRBV5-1 and J usage is TRBJ2-7; 7 bases are shared with TRBD1. V was clipped by 0 bases and J by 4 bases; unmatched bases: 4. CDR3 length: 14 amino acids. The germline V gene has CDR1 SGHRS and CDR2 YFSETQ.

This clone was seen a single time. This chain uses TRBV7-3 with TRBJ2-5; D is perhaps TRBD1 (5 bases). Trimming cost V 5 bases and J 7 bases, with 17 bases left between them. The CDR3 consists of 14 residues. Germline-derived CDR1 and CDR2 are SGHTA and FQGTGA. CDR3 sequence (DNA): TGTGCCAGCAGCCCGCGACCCAACCAGGGGACCCAGTACTTC. Encoded protein: CASSPRPNQGTQYF.

The chain links TRBV13 to TRBJ1-1; D remains unclear. The CDR3 length is 16 residues. Germline V gene data show CDR1 as PRHDT and CDR2 as FYEKMQ (reference sequence). With 5 bases removed from V and 4 bases from J, the gap between germline ends came to 20 bases. The CDR3 loop is CASSPNLRLGSTEAFF. CDR3 nucleotides: TGTGCCAGCAGCCCAAACCTCAGACTCGGCTCCACTGAAGCTTTCTTT.

The rearrangement uses TRBV18 and TRBJ1-1; D is possibly TRBD1 (5 bases). The CDR3 is 14 residues long. Germline CDR1 and CDR2: KGHSH and LQKENI. Trimming shortened V by 0 bases and J by 7 bases, and 12 bases separated the two germline ends. CDR3 in amino acids: CASSPPFRAHEAFF. CDR3 coding DNA: TGTGCCAGCTCACCACCGTTCAGGGCCCATGAAGCTTTCTTT.